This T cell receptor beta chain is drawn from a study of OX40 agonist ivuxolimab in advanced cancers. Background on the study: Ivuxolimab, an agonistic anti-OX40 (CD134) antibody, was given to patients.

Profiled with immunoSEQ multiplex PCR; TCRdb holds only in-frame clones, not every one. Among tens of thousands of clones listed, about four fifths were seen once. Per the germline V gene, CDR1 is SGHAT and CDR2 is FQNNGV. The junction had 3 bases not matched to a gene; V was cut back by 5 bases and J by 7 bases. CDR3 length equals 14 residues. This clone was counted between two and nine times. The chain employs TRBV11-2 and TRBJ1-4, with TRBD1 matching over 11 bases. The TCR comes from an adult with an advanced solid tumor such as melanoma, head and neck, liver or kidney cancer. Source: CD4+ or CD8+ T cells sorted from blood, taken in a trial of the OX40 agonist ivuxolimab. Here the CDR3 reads CASSRTGGPEKLFF. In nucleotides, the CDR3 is TGTGCCAGCAGCAGGACAGGGGGCCCTGAAAAACTGTTTTTT.